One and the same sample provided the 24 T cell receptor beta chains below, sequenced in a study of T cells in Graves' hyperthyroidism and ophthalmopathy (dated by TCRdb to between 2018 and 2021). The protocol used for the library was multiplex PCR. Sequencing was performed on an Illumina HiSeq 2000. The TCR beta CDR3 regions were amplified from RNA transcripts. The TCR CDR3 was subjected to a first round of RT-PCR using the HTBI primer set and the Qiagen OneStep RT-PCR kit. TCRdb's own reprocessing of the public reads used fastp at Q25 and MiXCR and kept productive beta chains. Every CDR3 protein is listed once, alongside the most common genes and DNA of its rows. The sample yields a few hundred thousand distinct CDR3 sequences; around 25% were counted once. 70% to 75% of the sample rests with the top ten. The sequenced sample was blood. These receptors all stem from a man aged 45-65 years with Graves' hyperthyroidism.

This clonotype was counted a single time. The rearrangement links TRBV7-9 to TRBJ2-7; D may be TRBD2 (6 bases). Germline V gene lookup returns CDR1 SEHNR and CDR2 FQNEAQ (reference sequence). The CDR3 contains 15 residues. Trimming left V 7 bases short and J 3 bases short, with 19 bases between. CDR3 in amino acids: CASTIGGTSYYEQYF. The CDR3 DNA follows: TGTGCCAGCACCATTGGGGGGACGAGCTACTACGAGCAGTACTTC.

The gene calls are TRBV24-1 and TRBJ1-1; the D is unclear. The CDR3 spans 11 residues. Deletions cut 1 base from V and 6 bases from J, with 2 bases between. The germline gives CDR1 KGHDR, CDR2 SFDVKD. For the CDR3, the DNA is TGTGCCACCAGTGATTTTCCTGAAGCTTTCTTT. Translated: CATSDFPEAFF.

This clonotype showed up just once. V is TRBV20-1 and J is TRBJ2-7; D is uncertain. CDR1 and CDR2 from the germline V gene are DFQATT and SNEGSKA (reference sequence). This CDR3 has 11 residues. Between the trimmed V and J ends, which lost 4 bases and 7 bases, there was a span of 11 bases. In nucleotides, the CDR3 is TGCAGTGCTACTCGTGAGTGGGAGCAGTACTTC. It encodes CSATREWEQYF.

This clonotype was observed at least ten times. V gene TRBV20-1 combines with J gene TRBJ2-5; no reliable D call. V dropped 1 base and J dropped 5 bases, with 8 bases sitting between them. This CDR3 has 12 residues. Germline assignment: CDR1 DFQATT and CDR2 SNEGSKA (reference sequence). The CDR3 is CSARGPFETQYF. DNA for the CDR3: TGCAGTGCTAGAGGGCCCTTCGAGACCCAGTACTTC.

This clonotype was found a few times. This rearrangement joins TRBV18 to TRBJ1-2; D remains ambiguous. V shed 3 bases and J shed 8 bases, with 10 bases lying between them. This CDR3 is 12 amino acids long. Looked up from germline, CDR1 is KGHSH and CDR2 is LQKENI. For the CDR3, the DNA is TGTGCCAGCTCACCTCGGGTAGGCGGCTACACCTTC. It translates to CASSPRVGGYTF.

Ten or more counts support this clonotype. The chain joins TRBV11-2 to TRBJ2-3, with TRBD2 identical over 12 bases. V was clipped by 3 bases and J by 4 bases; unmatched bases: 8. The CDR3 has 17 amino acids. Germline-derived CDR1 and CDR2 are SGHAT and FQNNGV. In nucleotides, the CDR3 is TGTGCCAGCAGCTTGCGGACTAGCGGGATAGGCGCAGATACGCAGTATTTT. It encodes CASSLRTSGIGADTQYF.

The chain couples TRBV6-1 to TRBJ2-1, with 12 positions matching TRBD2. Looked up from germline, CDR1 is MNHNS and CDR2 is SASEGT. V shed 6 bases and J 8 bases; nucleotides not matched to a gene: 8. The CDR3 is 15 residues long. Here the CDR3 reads CASRRTSGTFYEQFF. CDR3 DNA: TGTGCCAGCAGAAGGACTAGCGGGACTTTTTATGAGCAGTTCTTC.

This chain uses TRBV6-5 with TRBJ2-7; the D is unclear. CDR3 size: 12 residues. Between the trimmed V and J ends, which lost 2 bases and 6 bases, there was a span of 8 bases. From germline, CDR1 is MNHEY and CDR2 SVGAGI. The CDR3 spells CASSYRPGEQYF. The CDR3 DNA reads TGTGCCAGCAGTTACCGGCCAGGCGAGCAGTACTTC.

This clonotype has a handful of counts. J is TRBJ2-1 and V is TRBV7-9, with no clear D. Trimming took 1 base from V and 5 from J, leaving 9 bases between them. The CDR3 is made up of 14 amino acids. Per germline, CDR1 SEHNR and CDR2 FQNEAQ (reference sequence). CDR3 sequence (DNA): TGTGCCAGCAGCTTAGTCCCTAACAACAATGAGCAGTTCTTC. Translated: CASSLVPNNNEQFF.

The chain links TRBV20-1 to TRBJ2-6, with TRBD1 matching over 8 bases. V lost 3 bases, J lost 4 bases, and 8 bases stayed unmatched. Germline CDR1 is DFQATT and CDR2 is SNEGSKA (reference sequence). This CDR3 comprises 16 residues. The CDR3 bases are TGCAGTGCTAGCCCTGGACAGGGTACCGGGGCCAACGTCCTGACTTTC. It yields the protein CSASPGQGTGANVLTF.

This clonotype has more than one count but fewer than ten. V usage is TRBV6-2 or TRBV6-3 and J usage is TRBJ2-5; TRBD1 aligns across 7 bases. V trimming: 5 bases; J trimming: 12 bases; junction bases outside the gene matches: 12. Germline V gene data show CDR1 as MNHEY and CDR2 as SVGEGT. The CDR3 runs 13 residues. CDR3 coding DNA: TGTGCCAGCAGTATGGGGACAGCATCTTCGGAGTACTTC. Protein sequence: CASSMGTASSEYF.

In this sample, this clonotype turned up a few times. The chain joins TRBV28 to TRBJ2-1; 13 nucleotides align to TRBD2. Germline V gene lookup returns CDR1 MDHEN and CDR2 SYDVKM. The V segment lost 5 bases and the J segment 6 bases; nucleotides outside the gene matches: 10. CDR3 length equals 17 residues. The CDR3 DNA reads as TGTGCCAGCAGTGGACAGACGGGACTAGCGGGATTCAATGAGCAGTTCTTC. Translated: CASSGQTGLAGFNEQFF.

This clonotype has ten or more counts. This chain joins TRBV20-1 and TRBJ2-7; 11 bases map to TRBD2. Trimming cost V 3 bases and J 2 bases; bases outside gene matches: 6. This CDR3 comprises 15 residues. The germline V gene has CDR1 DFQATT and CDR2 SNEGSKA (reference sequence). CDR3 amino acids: CSASLGLAGPYEQYF. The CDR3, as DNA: TGCAGTGCTAGTCTCGGACTAGCGGGCCCCTACGAGCAGTACTTC.

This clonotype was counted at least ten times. In DNA, the CDR3 is TGTGCCAGCAGTTCCCACTTCGGGACAAACATTCAGTACTTC. This translates into CASSSHFGTNIQYF. V gene TRBV28 combines with J gene TRBJ2-4; D is tentatively TRBD1 or TRBD2 (5 bases each). The V gene's germline CDR1 is MDHEN and CDR2 SYDVKM. Trimming removed 4 bases from V and 6 bases from J, with 13 bases in between. The CDR3 contains 14 residues.

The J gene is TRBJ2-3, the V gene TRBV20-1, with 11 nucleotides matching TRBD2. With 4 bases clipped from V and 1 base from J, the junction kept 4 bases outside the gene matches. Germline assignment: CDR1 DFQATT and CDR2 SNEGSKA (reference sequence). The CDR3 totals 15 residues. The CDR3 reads CSAILAGVRTDTQYF. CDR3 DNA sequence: TGCAGTGCTATACTAGCGGGAGTGCGCACAGATACGCAGTATTTT.

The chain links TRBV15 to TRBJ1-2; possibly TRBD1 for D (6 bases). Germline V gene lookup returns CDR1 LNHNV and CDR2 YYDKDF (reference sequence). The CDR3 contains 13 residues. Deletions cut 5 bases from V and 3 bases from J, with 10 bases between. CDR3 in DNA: TGTGCCACCAGCGGACAGACCGACTATGGCTACACCTTC. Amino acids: CATSGQTDYGYTF.

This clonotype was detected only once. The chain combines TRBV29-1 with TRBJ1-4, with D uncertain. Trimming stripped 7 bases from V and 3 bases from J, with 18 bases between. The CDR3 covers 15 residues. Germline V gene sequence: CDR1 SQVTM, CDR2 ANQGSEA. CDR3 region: CSGSGRAWANEKLFF. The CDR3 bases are TGCAGCGGGAGTGGGAGGGCTTGGGCTAATGAAAAACTGTTTTTT. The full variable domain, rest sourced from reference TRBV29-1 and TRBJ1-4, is SAVISQKPSRDICQRGTSLTIQCQVDSQVTMMFWYRQQPGQSLTLIATANQGSEATYESGFVIDKFPISRPNLTFSTLTVSNMSPEDSSIYLCSGSGRAWANEKLFFGSGTQLSVL.

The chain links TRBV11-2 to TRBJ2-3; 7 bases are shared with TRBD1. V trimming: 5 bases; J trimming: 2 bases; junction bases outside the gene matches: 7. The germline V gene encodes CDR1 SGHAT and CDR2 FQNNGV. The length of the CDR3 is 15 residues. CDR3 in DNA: TGTGCCAGCAGCGACGTACAGGGGTACACAGATACGCAGTATTTT. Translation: CASSDVQGYTDTQYF.

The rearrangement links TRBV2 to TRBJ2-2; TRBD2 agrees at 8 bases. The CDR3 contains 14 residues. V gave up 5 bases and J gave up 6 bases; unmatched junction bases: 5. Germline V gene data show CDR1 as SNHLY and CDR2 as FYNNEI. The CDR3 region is CASSRSGSAGELFF. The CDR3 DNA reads TGTGCCAGCAGTAGGAGCGGGAGCGCCGGGGAGCTGTTTTTT.

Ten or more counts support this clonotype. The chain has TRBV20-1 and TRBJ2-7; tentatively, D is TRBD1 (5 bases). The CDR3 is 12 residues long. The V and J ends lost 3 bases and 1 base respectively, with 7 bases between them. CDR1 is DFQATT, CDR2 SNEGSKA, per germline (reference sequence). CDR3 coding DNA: TGCAGTGCTAGGAGACAGTCCTACGAGCAGTACTTC. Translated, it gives CSARRQSYEQYF.

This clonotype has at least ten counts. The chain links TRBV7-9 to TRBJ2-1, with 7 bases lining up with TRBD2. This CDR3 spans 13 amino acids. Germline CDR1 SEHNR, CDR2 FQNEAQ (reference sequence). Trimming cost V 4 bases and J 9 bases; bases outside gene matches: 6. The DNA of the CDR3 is TGTGCCAGCAGCTACCAGCCGGGGGGTGAGCAGTTCTTC. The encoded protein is CASSYQPGGEQFF.

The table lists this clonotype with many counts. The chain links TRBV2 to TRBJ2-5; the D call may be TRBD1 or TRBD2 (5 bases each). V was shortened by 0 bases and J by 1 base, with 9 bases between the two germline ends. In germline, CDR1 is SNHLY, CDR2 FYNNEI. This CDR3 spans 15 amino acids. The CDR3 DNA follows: TGTGCCAGCAGTGAAGCCAGGGACGGCCAAGAGACCCAGTACTTC. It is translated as CASSEARDGQETQYF.

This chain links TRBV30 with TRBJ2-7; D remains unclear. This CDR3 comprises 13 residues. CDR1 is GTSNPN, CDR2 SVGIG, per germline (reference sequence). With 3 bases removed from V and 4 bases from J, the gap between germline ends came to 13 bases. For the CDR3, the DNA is TGTGCCTGGAGCACCGGGCCTTGGTACGAGCAGTACTTC. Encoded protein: CAWSTGPWYEQYF.

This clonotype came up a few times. Here the CDR3 reads CASREFRQGSPSYYGYTF. DNA for the CDR3: TGTGCCAGCAGAGAATTTCGACAGGGATCCCCCTCTTACTATGGCTACACCTTC. The J gene is TRBJ1-2, the V gene TRBV6-1, with 7 bases aligning to TRBD1. CDR3 size: 18 residues. V shed 6 bases, J shed 3 bases, and the junction held 19 bases outside the gene matches. Germline V CDR1 and CDR2: MNHNS, SASEGT.